This T cell receptor (beta chain) was found in a study of blood T cells in healthy people across ages. A second roughly 6 to 11 cycle PCR used barcoded and J-beta primers. TCRdb used MiXCR to reprocess the 5' RACE reads, holding one entry per CDR3 protein. Among hundreds of thousands of distinct CDR3 sequences, nearly 25% were seen once, and the ten largest hold just under 9%. Trimming took off 3 bases at V and 8 bases at J, with 14 bases between the two ends. The CDR3 consists of 14 residues. The same specimen was also included in a second study, on T cells of mothers and their children.

Sequencing was performed on blood. The source is a boy aged 10-17 years in good health. This rearrangement joins TRBV12-3 or TRBV12-4 to TRBJ1-5; D is uncertain. CDR3 DNA sequence: TGTGCCAGCAGTTTTAATCCGGGAAGGGAGCCCCAGCATTTT. Translated: CASSFNPGREPQHF.